This passage covers 13 T cell receptor beta chains from one sample sequenced in a study of OX40 agonist ivuxolimab in advanced cancers. Produced via immunoSEQ multiplex PCR; TCRdb's table is partial and in-frame only. This table has approximately 60,000 clones, about 92% appearing once. This specimen was CD4+ or CD8+ T cells sorted from blood, taken in a trial of the OX40 agonist ivuxolimab. These receptors originate from an adult with an advanced solid tumor such as melanoma, head and neck, liver or kidney cancer.

CDR3 loop: CASSSPPGLNTEAFF. The DNA of the CDR3 is TGTGCCAGTAGTTCCCCCCCCGGGCTTAACACTGAAGCTTTCTTT. The chain carries TRBV19 and TRBJ1-1, with D hard to call. Trimming pared 5 bases from V and 2 bases from J, leaving 15 bases between. CDR1 is LNHDA, CDR2 SQIVND, per germline (reference sequence). CDR3 size: 15 residues.

The CDR3 region is CASSPGRDRGPAGYTF. CDR3 sequence (DNA): TGTGCCAGCAGCCCCGGGAGGGACAGGGGGCCTGCTGGCTACACCTTC. The V call is TRBV7-2, the J call TRBJ1-2, with 12 nucleotides matching TRBD1. Germline V CDR1 and CDR2: SGHTA, FQGNSA. V was pared by 5 bases and J by 7 bases, with 11 bases of the junction left unmatched. This CDR3 spans 16 amino acids. Drawing the rest from reference TRBV7-2 and TRBJ1-2, the complete variable domain is GAGVSQSPSNKVTEKGKDVELRCDPISGHTALYWYRQSLGQGLEFLIYFQGNSAPDKSGLPSDRFSAERTGGSVSTLTIQRTQQEDSAVYLCASSPGRDRGPAGYTFGSGTRLTVV.

The chain is built from TRBV2 and TRBJ2-1; 7 nucleotides align to TRBD2. J was trimmed by 8 bases and V by 3 bases; bases with no gene match: 10. The germline V gene has CDR1 SNHLY and CDR2 FYNNEI. The CDR3 spans 15 residues. CDR3 in amino acids: CASSDPGLGIDEQFF. The CDR3 nucleotides read TGTGCCAGCAGTGATCCAGGACTAGGAATCGATGAGCAGTTCTTC.

This chain links TRBV11-2 with TRBJ2-1, with D possibly being TRBD2 (7 bases). Germline V gene lookup returns CDR1 SGHAT and CDR2 FQNNGV. The CDR3 extends over 16 amino acids. V was shortened by 1 base and J by 2 bases, with 12 bases between the two germline ends. This CDR3 reads CASSLAAGAPYNEQFF. CDR3 coding DNA: TGTGCCAGCAGCTTAGCCGCGGGGGCCCCCTACAATGAGCAGTTCTTC.

The chain has TRBV6-6 and TRBJ2-2; tentatively, D is TRBD2 (6 bases). The CDR3 has 16 amino acids. Germline CDR1 reads MNHNY; CDR2 reads SVGAGI (reference sequence). V lost 7 bases and J lost 3, with 18 bases in between. CDR3 loop: CASTQRGGGHTGELFF. CDR3 coding DNA: TGTGCCAGCACCCAACGGGGAGGAGGACACACCGGGGAGCTGTTTTTT.

The chain recombines TRBV5-1 with TRBJ2-5; 9 bases align to TRBD1. The CDR3 has 13 amino acids. With 5 bases clipped from V and 8 bases from J, the junction kept 7 bases outside the gene matches. Germline-derived CDR1 and CDR2 are SGHRS and YFSETQ. In nucleotides, the CDR3 is TGCGCCAGCAGGTGGGACAGGGACGACACCCAGTACTTC. Protein: CASRWDRDDTQYF. Full variable domain (outside the CDR3, taken from reference TRBV5-1 and TRBJ2-5): KAGVTQTPRYLIKTRGQQVTLSCSPISGHRSVSWYQQTPGQGLQFLFEYFSETQRNKGNFPGRFSGRQFSNSRSEMNVSTLELGDSALYLCASRWDRDDTQYFGPGTRLLVL.

The chain recombines TRBV5-1 with TRBJ2-5, with D possibly TRBD2 on 5 matching bases. Germline values: CDR1 SGHRS, CDR2 YFSETQ. The CDR3 loop spans 17 amino acids. V was pared by 4 bases and J by 1 base, with 20 bases between. Here the CDR3 DNA reads TGCGCCAGCAGCCCCGGGGAGCACACGGGCGGCCAAGAGACCCAGTACTTC. This gives the protein CASSPGEHTGGQETQYF.

This clone was detected only a few times. The V and J genes are TRBV6-1 and TRBJ1-5, with D hard to call. Germline V lookup: CDR1 MNHNS, CDR2 SASEGT. This CDR3 comprises 13 residues. V was clipped by 5 bases and J by 3 bases, with 8 bases between them. The CDR3 protein is CASSPGHNQPQHF. The CDR3 nucleotides read TGTGCCAGCAGTCCAGGTCACAATCAGCCCCAGCATTTT.

This clone appeared a single time. The chain recombines TRBV6-1 with TRBJ2-1; D is undetermined. The germline V and J ends were trimmed by 1 base and 0 bases, with 13 bases remaining between them. Germline assignment: CDR1 MNHNS and CDR2 SASEGT. This CDR3 has 17 amino acids. CDR3 region: CASSEEYPPRSYNEQFF. CDR3 DNA sequence: TGTGCCAGCAGTGAAGAGTACCCTCCCCGCTCCTACAATGAGCAGTTCTTC.

The chain carries TRBV7-9 and TRBJ2-2; 8 bases map to TRBD2. The CDR3 runs 17 residues. Trimming at V came to 1 base and at J to 0 bases, leaving 4 bases not matched to a gene. The germline V gene encodes CDR1 SEHNR and CDR2 FQNEAQ (reference sequence). This chain's CDR3 is CASSLVAGTANTGELFF. The DNA of the CDR3 is TGTGCCAGCAGCTTAGTAGCGGGAACTGCGAACACCGGGGAGCTGTTTTTT. Complete variable domain (other parts from reference TRBV7-9 and TRBJ2-2): DTGVSQNPRHKITKRGQNVTFRCDPISEHNRLYWYRQTLGQGPEFLTYFQNEAQLEKSRLLSDRFSAERPKGSFSTLEIQRTEQGDSAMYLCASSLVAGTANTGELFFGEGSRLTVL.

This rearrangement joins TRBV29-1 to TRBJ1-5; no firm D call. This CDR3 is built from 14 residues. Trimming removed 4 bases from V and 1 base from J, with 11 bases in between. The V gene's germline CDR1 is SQVTM and CDR2 ANQGSEA. For the CDR3, the DNA is TGCAGCGTTGGTTGGGGTTCGAGCAATCAGCCCCAGCATTTT. It codes for CSVGWGSSNQPQHF.

The genes are TRBV19 and TRBJ1-1; 8 bases are shared with TRBD1. The CDR3 is made up of 13 amino acids. With V trimmed by 8 bases and J by 3 bases, 5 bases remained unmatched. Germline V CDR1 and CDR2: LNHDA, SQIVND (reference sequence). The CDR3 sequence: CASSRGLDTEAFF. The CDR3 coding sequence is TGTGCCAGTTCCAGGGGGCTGGACACTGAAGCTTTCTTT.

This rearrangement joins TRBV6-5 to TRBJ2-1, with D hard to call. The V end lost 5 bases, the J end lost 0 bases, and 11 bases lay between the germline ends. Germline V lookup: CDR1 MNHEY, CDR2 SVGAGI. There are 15 residues in the CDR3. As DNA, the CDR3 is TGTGCCAGCAGTCTCGACGCCAACTCCTACAATGAGCAGTTCTTC. Translated, it gives CASSLDANSYNEQFF.